This T cell receptor (beta chain) was captured in a study of T cells in Graves' hyperthyroidism and ophthalmopathy. Points from the study as a whole: Also found in blood were most expanded thyroid clonotypes above 0.001.

Amplified TCR beta CDR3 regions derived from RNA transcripts. The HTBI primer set served for first-round RT-PCR of the TCR CDR3. TCRdb itself ran the multiplex PCR reads through MiXCR, one entry per CDR3 protein. The sample records approximately 710,000 distinct CDR3 sequences, roughly a sixth being singletons. A word on this clonotype: Its specificity is not known.

Hyperthyroidism of Graves' type that showed no ophthalmopathy progression within 18 months was stable. Those patients with uncontrolled infection, other autoimmune disease, pregnancy or lactation were excluded. Trimming shortened V by 0 bases and J by 0 bases, and 6 bases separated the two germline ends. Germline CDR1 and CDR2: MDHEN and SYDVKM. The CDR3 contains 15 residues. The TCR was taken from a man aged 50-59 years with Graves' hyperthyroidism. Source material: blood. The genes are TRBV28 and TRBJ1-5; D is possibly TRBD1 (5 bases). DNA for the CDR3: TGTGCCAGCAGTTTATGGACAGATAGCAATCAGCCCCAGCATTTT. This translates into CASSLWTDSNQPQHF.